This is a list of T cell receptor beta chains from one sample in a study of cytotoxic CD8 clonotypes in ibrutinib-treated CLL. The protocol was immunoSEQ multiplex PCR, while the TCRdb copy is restricted to in-frame clones and leaves out a portion. The sample holds roughly 36,000 clones, 60% to 80% seen once. The source material was PBMCs, sampled before ibrutinib treatment. The receptors shown here come from a human donor with chronic lymphocytic leukemia. The CDR3 runs from the conserved cysteine through the conserved F or W. Each record gives: V gene, clone size, J gene, D gene, CDR3 protein, CDR3 DNA. D genes are given only for firm matches. Clone size is not always given. Where it is, it says once, few, many or a class for expanded clones.

V gene: TRBV9; clone size: NA; J gene: TRBJ2-5; D gene: NA; CDR3 protein: CASSFRPGETQYF; CDR3 DNA: TGTGCCAGCAGCTTCCGACCTGGAGAGACCCAGTACTTC
V gene: TRBV10-3; clone size: NA; J gene: TRBJ1-4; D gene: NA; CDR3 protein: CAISGGGNEKLFF; CDR3 DNA: TGTGCCATCAGTGGTGGAGGGAATGAAAAACTGTTTTTT
V gene: TRBV4-1; clone size: NA; J gene: TRBJ1-3; D gene: NA; CDR3 protein: CASSQGATGYSGNTIYF; CDR3 DNA: TGCGCCAGCAGCCAAGGGGCCACAGGGTACTCTGGAAACACCATATATTTT
V gene: TRBV18; clone size: NA; J gene: TRBJ2-6; D gene: NA; CDR3 protein: CASSPDSNVLTF; CDR3 DNA: TGTGCCAGCTCCCCGGACAGTAACGTCCTGACTTTC
V gene: TRBV19; clone size: NA; J gene: TRBJ2-1; D gene: NA; CDR3 protein: CASRQRSYNEQFF; CDR3 DNA: TGTGCCAGTCGACAGCGCTCCTACAATGAGCAGTTCTTC
V gene: TRBV5-6; clone size: many; J gene: TRBJ2-3; D gene: TRBD2; CDR3 protein: CASSPRGLAGGRIGQYF; CDR3 DNA: TGTGCCAGCAGCCCCCGAGGTCTAGCGGGGGGGAGGATCGGGCAGTATTTT
V gene: TRBV7-9; clone size: once; J gene: TRBJ2-7; D gene: TRBD1; CDR3 protein: CASSLAGQGAYEQYF; CDR3 DNA: TGTGCCAGCAGCTTAGCTGGACAGGGGGCCTACGAGCAGTACTTC
V gene: TRBV5-1; clone size: NA; J gene: TRBJ1-2; D gene: NA; CDR3 protein: CASSLESFGYTF; CDR3 DNA: TGCGCCAGCAGCTTGGAGAGTTTTGGCTACACCTTC
V gene: TRBV7-9; clone size: NA; J gene: TRBJ1-5; D gene: NA; CDR3 protein: CASSDTGYFNQPQHF; CDR3 DNA: TGTGCCAGCAGCGACACAGGGTATTTCAATCAGCCCCAGCATTTT
V gene: TRBV5-1; clone size: NA; J gene: TRBJ2-7; D gene: TRBD1; CDR3 protein: CASSVDRGYEQYF; CDR3 DNA: TGCGCCAGCAGCGTGGACAGGGGCTACGAGCAGTACTTC
V gene: TRBV27; clone size: many; J gene: TRBJ2-3; D gene: NA; CDR3 protein: CASSRGTVTDTQYF; CDR3 DNA: TGTGCCAGCAGTCGGGGGACAGTCACAGATACGCAGTATTTT
V gene: TRBV19; clone size: NA; J gene: TRBJ1-2; D gene: NA; CDR3 protein: CASSIGRSGYTF; CDR3 DNA: TGTGCCAGTAGTATAGGGCGCTCAGGCTACACCTTC
V gene: TRBV4-1; clone size: few; J gene: TRBJ1-2; D gene: NA; CDR3 protein: CASSQLNYGYTF; CDR3 DNA: TGCGCCAGCAGCCAGTTAAACTATGGCTACACCTTC
V gene: TRBV28; clone size: NA; J gene: TRBJ2-1; D gene: NA; CDR3 protein: CASRLLALSSYNEQFF; CDR3 DNA: TGTGCCAGCAGACTACTAGCACTAAGCTCCTACAATGAGCAGTTCTTC
V gene: TRBV11-2; clone size: once; J gene: TRBJ2-7; D gene: TRBD2; CDR3 protein: CASSHMAASGSLGEQYF; CDR3 DNA: TGTGCCAGCAGCCACATGGCGGCTAGCGGGAGTTTGGGCGAGCAGTACTTC
V gene: TRBV2; clone size: few; J gene: TRBJ2-7; D gene: NA; CDR3 protein: CASHGYYEQYF; CDR3 DNA: TGTGCCAGCCACGGGTACTACGAGCAGTACTTC
V gene: TRBV5-1; clone size: NA; J gene: TRBJ2-1; D gene: NA; CDR3 protein: CASNRQVSYNEQFF; CDR3 DNA: TGCGCCAGCAACCGACAGGTCTCCTACAATGAGCAGTTCTTC
V gene: TRBV7-9; clone size: NA; J gene: TRBJ1-4; D gene: NA; CDR3 protein: CASSLGTTTNEKLFF; CDR3 DNA: TGTGCCAGCAGCTTAGGGACAACTACTAATGAAAAACTGTTTTTT
V gene: TRBV28; clone size: NA; J gene: TRBJ2-1; D gene: TRBD1; CDR3 protein: CASSPTGLSYNEQFF; CDR3 DNA: TGTGCCAGCAGTCCGACAGGGTTAAGCTACAATGAGCAGTTCTTC
V gene: TRBV7-9; clone size: NA; J gene: TRBJ2-5; D gene: TRBD1; CDR3 protein: CASSSRDRVGETQYF; CDR3 DNA: TGTGCCAGCAGCTCCCGGGACAGGGTAGGAGAGACCCAGTACTTC
V gene: TRBV10-3; clone size: few; J gene: TRBJ2-5; D gene: TRBD2; CDR3 protein: CAIRNPSGGAWETQYF; CDR3 DNA: TGTGCCATCAGAAACCCTAGCGGGGGGGCGTGGGAGACCCAGTACTTC
V gene: TRBV6-5; clone size: NA; J gene: TRBJ1-3; D gene: NA; CDR3 protein: CASSRTEGNTIYF; CDR3 DNA: TGTGCCAGCAGTAGGACAGAAGGAAACACCATATATTTT
V gene: TRBV28; clone size: NA; J gene: TRBJ2-7; D gene: TRBD1; CDR3 protein: CASSLTGVGSYEQYF; CDR3 DNA: TGTGCCAGCAGCCTGACAGGGGTCGGCTCCTACGAGCAGTACTTC
V gene: TRBV5-1; clone size: NA; J gene: TRBJ2-7; D gene: TRBD1; CDR3 protein: CASSSAGQGNEQYF; CDR3 DNA: TGCGCCAGCAGCTCAGCGGGACAGGGAAACGAGCAGTACTTC
V gene: TRBV7-9; clone size: NA; J gene: TRBJ2-7; D gene: TRBD1; CDR3 protein: CASSLRQGASYEQYF; CDR3 DNA: TGTGCCAGCAGCTTGCGACAGGGGGCATCCTACGAGCAGTACTTC
V gene: TRBV2; clone size: NA; J gene: TRBJ2-3; D gene: TRBD2; CDR3 protein: CASSVVPGLDTDTQYF; CDR3 DNA: TGTGCCAGCAGTGTGGTCCCGGGACTAGACACAGATACGCAGTATTTT
V gene: TRBV28; clone size: NA; J gene: TRBJ2-7; D gene: NA; CDR3 protein: CASSFIGVRGDEQYF; CDR3 DNA: TGTGCCAGCAGTTTTATTGGGGTAAGAGGGGACGAGCAGTACTTC
V gene: TRBV14; clone size: NA; J gene: TRBJ2-2; D gene: NA; CDR3 protein: CASSQVAFRELFF; CDR3 DNA: TGTGCCAGCAGCCAAGTGGCGTTTAGGGAGCTGTTTTTT
V gene: TRBV7-2; clone size: NA; J gene: TRBJ1-5; D gene: NA; CDR3 protein: CASSSGLAGQPQHF; CDR3 DNA: TGTGCCAGCAGCTCGGGACTAGCTGGCCAGCCCCAGCATTTT
V gene: TRBV2; clone size: NA; J gene: TRBJ1-6; D gene: NA; CDR3 protein: CASRQGWNSPLHF; CDR3 DNA: TGTGCCAGCAGACAGGGTTGGAATTCACCCCTCCACTTT
V gene: TRBV6-5; clone size: NA; J gene: TRBJ1-2; D gene: TRBD1; CDR3 protein: CASTPTGKYGYTF; CDR3 DNA: TGTGCCAGCACCCCGACAGGGAAATATGGCTACACCTTC
V gene: TRBV7-9; clone size: NA; J gene: TRBJ1-2; D gene: NA; CDR3 protein: CASSLGVIEGGYTF; CDR3 DNA: TGTGCCAGCAGCTTAGGGGTCATCGAGGGCGGCTACACCTTC
V gene: TRBV9; clone size: NA; J gene: TRBJ2-1; D gene: NA; CDR3 protein: CASSVVGGNNEQFF; CDR3 DNA: TGTGCCAGCAGCGTAGTTGGGGGGAACAATGAGCAGTTCTTC
V gene: TRBV6-6; clone size: NA; J gene: TRBJ1-6; D gene: TRBD1; CDR3 protein: CASSPLRGLDSPLHF; CDR3 DNA: TGTGCCAGCAGCCCCCTCAGGGGGCTAGATTCACCCCTCCACTTT
V gene: TRBV5-6; clone size: NA; J gene: TRBJ2-1; D gene: TRBD2; CDR3 protein: CASARASGSGEQFF; CDR3 DNA: TGTGCCAGCGCCCGGGCTAGCGGGAGCGGTGAGCAGTTCTTC
V gene: TRBV7-8; clone size: NA; J gene: TRBJ1-5; D gene: NA; CDR3 protein: CASSPGRDLNQPQHF; CDR3 DNA: TGTGCCAGCAGCCCAGGCAGGGACCTAAATCAGCCCCAGCATTTT
V gene: TRBV30; clone size: NA; J gene: TRBJ1-4; D gene: NA; CDR3 protein: CAWSPQVGRNEKLFF; CDR3 DNA: TGTGCCTGGAGCCCCCAAGTCGGCCGTAATGAAAAACTGTTTTTT
V gene: TRBV7-2; clone size: NA; J gene: TRBJ2-5; D gene: NA; CDR3 protein: CASSLADRGETQYF; CDR3 DNA: TGTGCCAGCAGCTTGGCGGACCGTGGAGAGACCCAGTACTTC
V gene: TRBV29-1; clone size: NA; J gene: TRBJ2-3; D gene: NA; CDR3 protein: CSVEELEADTQYF; CDR3 DNA: TGCAGCGTTGAAGAACTAGAGGCAGATACGCAGTATTTT
V gene: TRBV5-5; clone size: NA; J gene: TRBJ2-1; D gene: TRBD1; CDR3 protein: CASSQDRDWYNEQFF; CDR3 DNA: TGTGCCAGCAGCCAGGACAGGGATTGGTACAATGAGCAGTTCTTC
V gene: TRBV7-8; clone size: NA; J gene: TRBJ1-4; D gene: TRBD1; CDR3 protein: CASSPTGGNDEKLFF; CDR3 DNA: TGTGCCAGCAGCCCTACAGGGGGCAACGATGAAAAACTGTTTTTT
V gene: TRBV9; clone size: NA; J gene: TRBJ2-7; D gene: TRBD2; CDR3 protein: CASSAGTSGSSYEQYF; CDR3 DNA: TGTGCCAGCAGCGCGGGAACTAGCGGGAGCTCCTACGAGCAGTACTTC
V gene: TRBV10-2; clone size: NA; J gene: TRBJ1-2; D gene: NA; CDR3 protein: CASSDESKVNYGYTF; CDR3 DNA: TGCGCCAGCAGTGATGAATCGAAGGTTAACTATGGCTACACCTTC
V gene: TRBV7-9; clone size: NA; J gene: TRBJ2-7; D gene: TRBD1; CDR3 protein: CASSPRDRGYEQYF; CDR3 DNA: TGTGCCAGCAGCCCCCGGGACAGGGGCTACGAGCAGTACTTC
V gene: TRBV27; clone size: NA; J gene: TRBJ2-7; D gene: NA; CDR3 protein: CASSSPSSYEQYF; CDR3 DNA: TGTGCCAGCAGTTCCCCTAGCTCCTACGAGCAGTACTTC